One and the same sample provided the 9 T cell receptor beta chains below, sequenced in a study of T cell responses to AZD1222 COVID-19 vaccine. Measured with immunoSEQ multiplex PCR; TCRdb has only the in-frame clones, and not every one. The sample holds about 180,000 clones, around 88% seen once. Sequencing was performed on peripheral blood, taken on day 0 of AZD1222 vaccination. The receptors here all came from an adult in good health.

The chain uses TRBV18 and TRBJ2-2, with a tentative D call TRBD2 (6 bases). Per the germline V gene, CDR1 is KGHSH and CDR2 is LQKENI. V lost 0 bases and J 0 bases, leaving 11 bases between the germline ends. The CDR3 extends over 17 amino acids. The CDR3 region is CASSPPGTGANTGELFF. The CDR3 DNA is TGTGCCAGCTCACCACCTGGAACGGGAGCGAACACCGGGGAGCTGTTTTTT.

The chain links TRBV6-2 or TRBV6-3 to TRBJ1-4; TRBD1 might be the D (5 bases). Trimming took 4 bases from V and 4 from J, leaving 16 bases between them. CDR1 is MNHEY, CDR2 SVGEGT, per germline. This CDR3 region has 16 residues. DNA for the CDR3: TGTGCCAGCAGTTTTCCCCCGGGACTCCTTAATGAAAAACTGTTTTTT. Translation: CASSFPPGLLNEKLFF.

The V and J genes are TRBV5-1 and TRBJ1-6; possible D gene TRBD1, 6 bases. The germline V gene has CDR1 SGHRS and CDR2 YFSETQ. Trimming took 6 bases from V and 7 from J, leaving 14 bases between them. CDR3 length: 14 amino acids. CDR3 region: CASNTGQMNSPLHF. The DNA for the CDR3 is TGCGCCAGCAACACCGGACAGATGAATTCACCCCTCCACTTT. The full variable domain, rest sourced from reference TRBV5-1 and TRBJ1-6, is KAGVTQTPRYLIKTRGQQVTLSCSPISGHRSVSWYQQTPGQGLQFLFEYFSETQRNKGNFPGRFSGRQFSNSRSEMNVSTLELGDSALYLCASNTGQMNSPLHFGNGTRLTVT.

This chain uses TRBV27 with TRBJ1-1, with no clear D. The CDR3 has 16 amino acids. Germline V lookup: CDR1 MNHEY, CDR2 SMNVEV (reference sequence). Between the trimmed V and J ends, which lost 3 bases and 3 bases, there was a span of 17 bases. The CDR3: CASSFKKGPLDTEAFF. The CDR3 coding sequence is TGTGCCAGCAGTTTCAAGAAAGGGCCTTTGGACACTGAAGCTTTCTTT.

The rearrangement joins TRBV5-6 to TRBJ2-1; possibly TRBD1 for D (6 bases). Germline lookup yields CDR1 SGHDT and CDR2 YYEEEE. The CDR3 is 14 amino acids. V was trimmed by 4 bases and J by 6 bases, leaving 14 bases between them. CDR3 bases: TGTGCCAGCAGCCCAATGGCAGGGGCCAATGAGCAGTTCTTC. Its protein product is CASSPMAGANEQFF.

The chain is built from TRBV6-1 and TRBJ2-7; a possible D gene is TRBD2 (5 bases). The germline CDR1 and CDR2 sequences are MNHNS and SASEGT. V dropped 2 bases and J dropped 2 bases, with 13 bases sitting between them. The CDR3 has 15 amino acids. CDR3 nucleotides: TGTGCCAGCAGTGAACAAGCGGAAACACCCTACGAGCAGTACTTC. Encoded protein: CASSEQAETPYEQYF.

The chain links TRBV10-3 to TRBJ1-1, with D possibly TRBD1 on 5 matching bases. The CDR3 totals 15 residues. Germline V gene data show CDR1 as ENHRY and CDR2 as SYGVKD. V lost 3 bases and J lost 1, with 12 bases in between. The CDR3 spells CAISDPGLTNTEAFF. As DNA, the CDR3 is TGTGCCATCAGTGACCCGGGACTGACGAACACTGAAGCTTTCTTT.

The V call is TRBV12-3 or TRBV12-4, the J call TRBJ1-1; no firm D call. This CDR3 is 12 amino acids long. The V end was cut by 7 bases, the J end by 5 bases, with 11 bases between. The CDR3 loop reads CASTNSWTEAFF. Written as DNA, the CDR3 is TGTGCCAGCACCAACTCTTGGACTGAAGCTTTCTTT.

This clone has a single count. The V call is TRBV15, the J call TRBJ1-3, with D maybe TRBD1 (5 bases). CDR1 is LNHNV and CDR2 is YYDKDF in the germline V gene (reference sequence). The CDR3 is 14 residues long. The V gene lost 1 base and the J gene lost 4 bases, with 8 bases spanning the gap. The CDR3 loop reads CATSRAGRGNTIYF. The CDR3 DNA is TGTGCCACCAGCAGAGCAGGGAGGGGAAACACCATATATTTT. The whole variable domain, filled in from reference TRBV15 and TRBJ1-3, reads DAMVIQNPRYQVTQFGKPVTLSCSQTLNHNVMYWYQQKSSQAPKLLFHYYDKDFNNEADTPDNFQSRRPNTSFCFLDIRSPGLGDTAMYLCATSRAGRGNTIYFGEGSWLTVV.